The 7 T cell receptor beta chains given below trace back to one sample, sequenced in a study of blood T cell repertoires in COVID-19. The table came from immunoSEQ multiplex PCR; TCRdb's copy has only in-frame clones and leaves some out. The table has fewer than 250,000 clones, more than 80% seen once. The sample comprised PBMCs or T cells enriched from blood (not recorded which). These receptors were collected from a woman aged 18-29 years who had recovered from COVID-19.

The gene calls are TRBV19 and TRBJ2-7; 12 bases match TRBD1. This CDR3 region has 15 residues. Losses at the gene ends were 5 bases for V and 4 bases for J; bases not matched to a gene: 6. The germline V gene has CDR1 LNHDA and CDR2 SQIVND (reference sequence). In DNA form, the CDR3 reads TGTGCCAGTAGTGTACGGGACAGGGGGCCGTACGAGCAGTACTTC. Protein sequence: CASSVRDRGPYEQYF. The whole variable domain, filled in from reference TRBV19 and TRBJ2-7, reads DGGITQSPKYLFRKEGQNVTLSCEQNLNHDAMYWYRQDPGQGLRLIYYSQIVNDFQKGDIAEGYSVSREKKESFPLTVTSAQKNPTAFYLCASSVRDRGPYEQYFGPGTRLTVT.

The chain carries TRBV6-1 and TRBJ2-3; TRBD2 is a possible D gene (5 bases). Germline V gene sequence: CDR1 MNHNS, CDR2 SASEGT. This CDR3 is built from 15 residues. V lost 3 bases and J lost 2, with 12 bases in between. CDR3 sequence (DNA): TGTGCCAGCAGTGAGACTCGGGGTATCACAGATACGCAGTATTTT. This encodes CASSETRGITDTQYF.

For the CDR3, the DNA is TGCGCCAGCAGTCAACCTCCCCCCAAAAGAGCCCAGCATTTT. Protein sequence: CASSQPPPKRAQHF. This rearrangement joins TRBV23-1 to TRBJ1-5; D gene uncertain. TRBV23-1 qualifies as an ORF whose function is uncertain. Deletions cut 2 bases from V and 11 bases from J, with 16 bases between. The CDR3 runs to 14 residues.

CDR3 residues: CASSWGGGNTEAFF. The CDR3 nucleotides read TGCGCCAGCAGCTGGGGAGGAGGGAACACTGAAGCTTTCTTT. This chain uses TRBV5-1 with TRBJ1-1, with D hard to call. CDR3 length: 14 residues. Per germline, CDR1 SGHRS and CDR2 YFSETQ. V dropped 3 bases and J dropped 1 base, with 10 bases sitting between them.

The genes are TRBV13 and TRBJ1-1; possibly TRBD1 for D (5 bases). With 7 bases removed from V and 4 bases from J, the gap between germline ends came to 13 bases. CDR1 is PRHDT, CDR2 FYEKMQ, per germline (reference sequence). The CDR3 consists of 13 residues. CDR3 sequence reads: CASNPRGGTEAFF. DNA of the CDR3: TGTGCCAGCAACCCTCGGGGGGGCACTGAAGCTTTCTTT.

This clone was picked up a small number of times. Mismatch with germline at one junction end may stem from a read error. This sequence joins TRBV12-5 and TRBJ1-2, with a tentative D call TRBD1 (5 bases). Germline V CDR1 and CDR2: LGHNT, FRNRAP. There are 12 residues in the CDR3. CDR3 residues: CASGPPAGISAF. The CDR3 DNA reads TGTGCTAGTGGGCCCCCGGCAGGGATCTCCGCCTTC.

The chain has TRBV7-9 and TRBJ2-2, with D unresolved. CDR3 size: 15 residues. Germline V gene sequence: CDR1 SEHNR, CDR2 FQNEAQ (reference sequence). V was trimmed by 2 bases and J by 6 bases, leaving 13 bases between them. The CDR3 reads CASSLMATSAGELFF. CDR3 sequence (DNA): TGTGCCAGCAGCTTAATGGCCACCAGCGCCGGGGAGCTGTTTTTT.